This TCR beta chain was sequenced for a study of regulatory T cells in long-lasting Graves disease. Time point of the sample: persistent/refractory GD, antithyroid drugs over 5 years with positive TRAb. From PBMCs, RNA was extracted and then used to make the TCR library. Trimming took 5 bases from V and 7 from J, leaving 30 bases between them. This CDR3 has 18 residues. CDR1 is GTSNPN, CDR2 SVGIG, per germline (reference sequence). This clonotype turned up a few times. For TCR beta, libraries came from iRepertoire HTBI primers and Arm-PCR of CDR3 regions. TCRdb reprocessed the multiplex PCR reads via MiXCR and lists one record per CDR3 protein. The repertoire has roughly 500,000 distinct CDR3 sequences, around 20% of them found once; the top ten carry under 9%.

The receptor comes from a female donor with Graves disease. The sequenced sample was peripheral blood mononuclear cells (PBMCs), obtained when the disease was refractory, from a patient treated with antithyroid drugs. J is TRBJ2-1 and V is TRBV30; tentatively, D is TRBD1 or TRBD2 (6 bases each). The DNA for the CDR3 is TGTGCCTGGCACCCGAACTGGGAGGACAGCACCATTCGGAATGAGCAGTTCTTC. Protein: CAWHPNWEDSTIRNEQFF. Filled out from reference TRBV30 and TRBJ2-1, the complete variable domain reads SQTIHQWPATLVQPVGSPLSLECTVEGTSNPNLYWYRQAAGRGLQLLFYSVGIGQISSEVPQNLSASRPQDRQFILSSKKLLLSDSGFYLCAWHPNWEDSTIRNEQFFGPGTRLTVL.